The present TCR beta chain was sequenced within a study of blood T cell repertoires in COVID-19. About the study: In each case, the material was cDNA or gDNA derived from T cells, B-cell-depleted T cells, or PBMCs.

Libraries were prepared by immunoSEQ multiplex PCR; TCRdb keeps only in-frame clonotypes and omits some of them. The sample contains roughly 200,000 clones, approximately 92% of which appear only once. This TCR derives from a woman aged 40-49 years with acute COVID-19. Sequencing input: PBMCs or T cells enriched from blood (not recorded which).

The CDR3 coding sequence is TGCGCCAGCAGCCACCAGCGCTTGGGAGATACGCAGTATTTT. Translation gives CASSHQRLGDTQYF. The genes are TRBV4-1 and TRBJ2-3; D is undetermined. V was clipped by 3 bases and J by 5 bases, with 12 bases between them. The CDR3 totals 14 residues. The germline gives CDR1 MGHRA, CDR2 YSYEKL.